The present T cell receptor (beta chain) was sequenced within a study of STAT3 mutations in large granular lymphocyte leukemia. Study outcomes and limitations: Every T-LGLL patient had at least one immunodominant TCRbeta clonotype. In several patients, dominant TCR clone burden exceeded STAT3 mutant burden.

Germline assignment: CDR1 SEHNR and CDR2 FQNEAQ (reference sequence). The V segment lost 1 base and the J segment 6 bases; nucleotides outside the gene matches: 7. The CDR3 is 16 residues long. The assay was immunoSEQ multiplex PCR, and TCRdb's table has in-frame clones only and misses some. The repertoire holds roughly 11,000 clones, with about 70% as singletons. On this clone: Antigen: not known.

V is TRBV7-9 and J is TRBJ2-1; 9 bases fit TRBD2. This TCR was sampled from a man between 60 and 75 years old with T-cell large granular lymphocyte leukemia. Some clones in this sample may be carry-over from other donors' samples. The sequencing input was peripheral blood mononuclear cells. Written as DNA, the CDR3 is TGTGCCAGCAGCTTAGTTTGGCGGGAGGGCCCCAATGAGCAGTTCTTC. Residues: CASSLVWREGPNEQFF.